This T cell receptor (beta chain) is drawn from a study of T-cell reconstitution after alpha-beta-depleted transplantation in children. During its preparation, the TCRbeta library received unique molecular identifiers. MiXCR was run by TCRdb on the PCR reads, yielding one entry per CDR3 protein. The table shows 500,000 to 600,000 distinct CDR3 sequences, with around 20% occurring only once. With respect to this clonotype: A much larger clone differs from this one at a single base, so this may be a read error.

V gave up 6 bases and J gave up 9 bases; unmatched junction bases: 5. Germline CDR1 is SQVTM and CDR2 is ANQGSEA. This CDR3 contains 13 residues. The specimen comprised PBMCs from the stem cell graft donor, sampled from the stem cell graft. The sequence derives from a human donor who donated a stem cell graft to a child with acute lymphoblastic leukemia. This chain links TRBV29-1 with TRBJ2-1; 13 nucleotides align to TRBD2. The CDR3 protein is CSVGTSGIREQFF. CDR3 nucleotide sequence: TGCAGCGTCGGGACTAGCGGGATACGTGAGCAGTTCTTC.